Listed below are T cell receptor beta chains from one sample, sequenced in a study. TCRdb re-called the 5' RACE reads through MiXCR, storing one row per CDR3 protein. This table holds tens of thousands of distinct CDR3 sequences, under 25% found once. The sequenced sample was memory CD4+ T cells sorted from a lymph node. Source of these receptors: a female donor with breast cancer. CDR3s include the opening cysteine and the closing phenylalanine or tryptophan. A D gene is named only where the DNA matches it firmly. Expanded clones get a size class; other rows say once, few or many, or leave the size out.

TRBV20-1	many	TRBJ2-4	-	CSAALGMGKNIQYF	TGCAGTGCTGCGCTGGGGATGGGGAAAAACATTCAGTACTTC
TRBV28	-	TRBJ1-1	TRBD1	CASAKRQTGEAFF	TGTGCCAGCGCTAAACGACAGACAGGGGAGGCTTTCTTT
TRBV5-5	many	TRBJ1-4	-	CASSQGTLDEKLFF	TGTGCCAGCAGCCAAGGGACACTAGACGAAAAACTGTTTTTT
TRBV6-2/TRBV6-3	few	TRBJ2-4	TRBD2	CASGGIVSGGQNIQYF	TGTGCCAGCGGGGGCATAGTAAGCGGGGGGCAAAACATTCAGTACTTC
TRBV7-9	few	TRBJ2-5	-	CASSLVDRTQYF	TGTGCCAGCAGCTTAGTCGATCGGACCCAGTACTTC
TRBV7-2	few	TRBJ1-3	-	CASQQGLSGNTIYF	TGTGCCAGCCAACAGGGCCTCTCTGGAAACACCATATATTTT
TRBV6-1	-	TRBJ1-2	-	CASILDGNVVGYTF	TGTGCCAGCATTCTTGACGGGAACGTAGTCGGCTACACCTTC
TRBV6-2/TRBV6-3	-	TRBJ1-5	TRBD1	CASSQRTGVSQPQHF	TGTGCCAGCAGTCAGAGGACAGGGGTTTCTCAGCCCCAGCATTTT
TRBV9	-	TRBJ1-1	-	CASSVGPGRKTEAFF	TGTGCCAGCAGCGTAGGGCCGGGGAGGAAGACTGAAGCTTTCTTT
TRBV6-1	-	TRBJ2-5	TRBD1	CASSVGTGQETQYF	TGTGCCAGCAGTGTAGGGACAGGGCAAGAGACCCAGTACTTC
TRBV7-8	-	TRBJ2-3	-	CASSDTKPLMGPDTQYF	TGTGCCAGCAGCGATACCAAACCCCTCATGGGGCCAGATACGCAGTATTTT
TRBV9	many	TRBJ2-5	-	CASSVRLEETQYF	TGTGCCAGCAGCGTTAGGCTTGAAGAGACCCAGTACTTC
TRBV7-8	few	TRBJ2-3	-	CASSTQGTDTQYF	TGTGCCAGCAGCACCCAAGGTACAGATACGCAGTATTTT
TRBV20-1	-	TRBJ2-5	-	CSARFESQETQYF	TGCAGTGCTAGGTTCGAAAGCCAAGAGACCCAGTACTTC
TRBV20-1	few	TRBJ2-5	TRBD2	CSARGTIQETQYF	TGCAGTGCCCGAGGGACTATCCAAGAGACCCAGTACTTC
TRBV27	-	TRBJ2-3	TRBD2	CASSTGLAGVNTQYF	TGTGCCAGCAGTACGGGACTAGCGGGAGTGAATACGCAGTATTTT
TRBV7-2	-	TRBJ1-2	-	CASSLDSNTPYGYTF	TGTGCCAGCAGCTTAGACAGCAACACCCCTTATGGCTACACCTTC
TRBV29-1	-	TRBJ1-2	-	CSVEDLFRTGYGYTF	TGCAGCGTTGAAGATCTGTTCAGAACGGGCTATGGCTACACCTTC
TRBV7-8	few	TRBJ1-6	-	CASRGTDEYNSPLHF	TGTGCCAGCAGGGGGACGGACGAATATAATTCACCCCTCCACTTT
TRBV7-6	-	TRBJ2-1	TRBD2	CASPIRGSPSGVNEQFF	TGTGCCAGCCCCATTAGAGGGTCTCCTAGCGGGGTCAATGAGCAGTTCTTC
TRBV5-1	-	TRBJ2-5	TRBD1	CASGRGQETQYF	TGCGCCAGCGGCAGGGGGCAGGAGACCCAGTACTTC
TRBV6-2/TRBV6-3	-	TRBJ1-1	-	CASADSEAFF	TGTGCCAGTGCGGACAGTGAAGCTTTCTTT
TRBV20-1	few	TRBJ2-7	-	CSAPPWGESYEQYF	TGCAGCGCACCTCCTTGGGGAGAGTCCTACGAGCAGTACTTC
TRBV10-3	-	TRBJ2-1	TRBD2	CAISASRGDLNEQFF	TGTGCCATCAGTGCGAGTCGGGGGGACTTGAATGAGCAGTTCTTC
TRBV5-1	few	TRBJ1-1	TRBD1	CASSRDAGTVNTEAFF	TGCGCCAGCAGCAGGGATGCCGGGACAGTGAACACTGAAGCTTTCTTT
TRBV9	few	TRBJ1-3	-	CASSRHHSGNTIYF	TGTGCCAGCAGTCGCCATCACTCTGGAAACACCATATATTTT
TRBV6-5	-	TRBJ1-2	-	CASRNGLNYGYTF	TGTGCCAGCAGGAATGGGTTAAACTATGGCTACACCTTC
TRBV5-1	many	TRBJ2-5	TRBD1	CASSLDRTETQYF	TGCGCCAGCAGCCTGGACAGGACGGAGACCCAGTACTTC
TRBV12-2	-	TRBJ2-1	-	CASRYAYNEQFF	TGTGCAAGTCGCTATGCCTACAATGAGCAGTTCTTC
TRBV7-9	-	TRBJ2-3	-	CASSFLGVDTQYF	TGTGCCAGCAGCTTTCTAGGGGTAGATACGCAGTATTTT
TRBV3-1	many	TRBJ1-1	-	CASSQGGGSTEAFF	TGTGCCAGCAGCCAAGGGGGAGGCAGTACTGAAGCTTTCTTT
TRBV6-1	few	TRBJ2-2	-	CASSAYIARELFF	TGTGCCAGCAGTGCCTACATTGCCCGGGAGCTGTTTTTT
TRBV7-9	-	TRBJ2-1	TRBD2	CASSLGLADSSYNEQFF	TGTGCCAGCAGCTTAGGACTAGCGGACAGCTCCTACAATGAGCAGTTCTTC
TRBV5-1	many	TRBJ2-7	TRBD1	CASSADRVTYEQYF	TGCGCCAGCAGCGCCGACAGGGTAACGTACGAGCAGTACTTC
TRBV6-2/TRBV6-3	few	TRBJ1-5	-	CASSGRVRSTSNQPQHF	TGTGCCAGCAGTGGTCGCGTGCGGTCCACTAGCAATCAGCCCCAGCATTTT
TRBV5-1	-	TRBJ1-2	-	CASSTGPQNWGYAF	TGCGCCAGCAGCACCGGGCCCCAGAATTGGGGCTACGCCTTC
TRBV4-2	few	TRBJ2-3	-	CASSPGTSTDTQYF	TGTGCCAGCAGCCCGGGTACTAGCACAGATACGCAGTATTTT
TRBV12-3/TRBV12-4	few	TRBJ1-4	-	CASSPVRFAGALFF	TGTGCCAGCAGTCCCGTTAGGTTCGCGGGGGCACTGTTTTTT